This TCR beta chain was captured in a study of T cells of healthy individuals. TCRdb called the 5' RACE reads again in MiXCR, with one record for every CDR3 protein. The sample shows 75,000 to 95,000 distinct CDR3 sequences, more than 4.5% of them seen only once. CDR1 is LNHDA, CDR2 SQIVND, per germline (reference sequence). The CDR3 is made up of 17 amino acids. The V and J ends lost 5 bases and 2 bases, in that order; junction bases with no gene match: 10. This clonotype was seen only a few times. The clonotype comes from a female donor in good health. V usage is TRBV19 and J usage is TRBJ1-5; TRBD1 matches 9 bases. CDR3 residues: CASSHLPRTGGNQPQHF. The DNA of the CDR3 is TGTGCCAGTAGTCACCTGCCCAGGACAGGGGGCAATCAGCCCCAGCATTTT.